Listed below are T cell receptor beta chains from one sample, sequenced in a study of blood T cell repertoires in COVID-19. TCRdb keeps only in-frame clones here, not all; method: immunoSEQ multiplex PCR. The data contain approximately 50,000 clones, about 92% of them singletons. The sequencing input was peripheral blood. These receptor sequences come from a human donor in a cohort sampled during active COVID-19. Each CDR3 is given with its conserved first and last residue. D genes are given only for firm matches. Rows give clone size only sometimes, using once, few, many, or a class for an expanded clone.

J gene,clone size,V gene,D gene,CDR3 DNA,CDR3 protein
TRBJ2-7,NA,TRBV15,NA,TGTGCCACCAGCAGAGGGGGGGTAACCTACGAGCAGTACTTC,CATSRGGVTYEQYF
TRBJ1-4,NA,TRBV28,NA,TGTGCCAGCAGTTTATGGGGAGGAAAAGGGGTGTTTTTT,CASSLWGGKGVFF
TRBJ2-5,NA,TRBV19,TRBD1,TGTGCCAGTAGCCTCGAGACAGGGGGCGCAGAGACCCAGTACTTC,CASSLETGGAETQYF
TRBJ1-5,NA,TRBV15,NA,TGTGCCACCAGCAGATTGGGCCATTCGGGGCAGCCCCAGCATTTT,CATSRLGHSGQPQHF
TRBJ1-1,NA,TRBV6-2/TRBV6-3,NA,TGTGCCAGCAGTATAGGGGACACTGAAGCTTTCTTT,CASSIGDTEAFF
TRBJ1-2,NA,TRBV12-3/TRBV12-4,NA,TGTGCCAGCAGTTTGGACTTTTTTGGCTACACCTTC,CASSLDFFGYTF
TRBJ2-6,once,TRBV5-4,NA,TGTGCCAGCAGAGCCGGGGGGCCCTCTTTCTCTGGGGCCAACGTCCTGACTTTC,CASRAGGPSFSGANVLTF
TRBJ2-7,NA,TRBV28,TRBD2,TGTGCCAGCAGCCAACTAGCGGGTGCCTACGAGCAGTACTTC,CASSQLAGAYEQYF
TRBJ1-5,NA,TRBV7-8,NA,TGTGCCAGCAGCCGAGACAACCATCAGCCCCAGCATTTT,CASSRDNHQPQHF
TRBJ2-7,NA,TRBV2,TRBD2,TGTGCCAGCAGTCAACGGGGGGTCGAGCAGTACTTC,CASSQRGVEQYF
TRBJ2-2,NA,TRBV10-1,TRBD1,TGCGCCAGCAGTGAGTCAAGACAGGGGAACACCGGGGAGCTGTTTTTT,CASSESRQGNTGELFF
TRBJ2-7,few,TRBV19,TRBD1,TGTGCCTCCAGACAGGGGGGAGGGTACGAGCAGTACTTC,CASRQGGGYEQYF
TRBJ1-5,NA,TRBV10-2,NA,TGCGCCAGCAGGGGGTGGGACTCTGATCAGCCCCAGCATTTT,CASRGWDSDQPQHF
TRBJ2-2,few,TRBV5-1,NA,TGCGCCAGCAGCAAAGGACAGACCACCGGGGAGCTGTTTTTT,CASSKGQTTGELFF
TRBJ1-5,NA,TRBV28,TRBD1,TGTGCCAGCAGCAAGGGGGCCCAGCCCCAGCATTTT,CASSKGAQPQHF
TRBJ1-6,NA,TRBV10-2,NA,TGCGCCAGCAGGGCTTTCGACGGCGGGGCCGGCGATTCACCCCTCCACTTT,CASRAFDGGAGDSPLHF
TRBJ1-5,NA,TRBV28,TRBD1,TGTGCCAGCTTCGGGGACAGAACAAATCAGCCCCAGCATTTT,CASFGDRTNQPQHF
TRBJ1-4,NA,TRBV4-2,NA,TGTGCCAGCAGTCTAATGGTGGCGGGACGGGGTACGACTAATGAAAAACTGTTTTTT,CASSLMVAGRGTTNEKLFF
TRBJ2-1,NA,TRBV11-2,TRBD2,TGTGCCAGCAGCTTAATTATTTCGGGAGGAAACAATGAGCAGTTCTTC,CASSLIISGGNNEQFF
TRBJ2-2,NA,TRBV9,TRBD2,TGTGCCAGCAGCGTAGCCCTAGCGGACCCCCACACCGGGGAGCTGTTTTTT,CASSVALADPHTGELFF
TRBJ2-4,NA,TRBV19,TRBD1,TGTGCCAGTAGTCCCCCGACAGGGGGATCAAACATTCAGTACTTC,CASSPPTGGSNIQYF
TRBJ1-1,NA,TRBV18,NA,TGTGCCAGCTCACCACGGGGGGGCTTAATTATGAACACTGAAGCTTTCTTT,CASSPRGGLIMNTEAFF
TRBJ1-4,NA,TRBV3-1/TRBV3-2,NA,TGTGCCAGCAGCCAATACTTAGCAACTAATGAAAAACTGTTTTTT,CASSQYLATNEKLFF
TRBJ2-2,once,TRBV5-6,TRBD2,TGTGCCAGCAGCTTGGCGGCTAGCGGGAGGCCCGGGGAGCTGTTTTTT,CASSLAASGRPGELFF
TRBJ2-7,NA,TRBV3-1/TRBV3-2,TRBD1,TGTGCCAGCAGCCAAGGGGGGACAGACGAGCAGTACTTC,CASSQGGTDEQYF
TRBJ1-2,NA,TRBV5-4,NA,TGTGCCAGCAGCTTGGCCGGAGAGGACTACACCTTC,CASSLAGEDYTF
TRBJ2-2,NA,TRBV18,NA,TGTGCCAGCTCACCAGGACAGCAGAACACCGGGGAGCTGTTTTTT,CASSPGQQNTGELFF
TRBJ2-3,NA,TRBV3-1/TRBV3-2,TRBD2,TGTGCCAGCAGCCAGGGATATAGCGGGAGCACCACAGATACGCAGTATTTT,CASSQGYSGSTTDTQYF
TRBJ1-5,NA,TRBV19,NA,TGTGCCAGTAGTATAGGGACTGGGTACAATCAGCCCCAGCATTTT,CASSIGTGYNQPQHF
TRBJ2-7,NA,TRBV2,TRBD2,TGTGCCAGCAAGCCCGGGACTAGCGGGACCTACGAGCAGTACTTC,CASKPGTSGTYEQYF
TRBJ2-5,NA,TRBV28,TRBD1,TGTGCCAGCACCCGCAGGGGGTTTGAGACCCAGTACTTC,CASTRRGFETQYF
TRBJ1-3,NA,TRBV20-1,NA,TGCAGTGCTGGTGGACAGGGAAACACCATATATTTT,CSAGGQGNTIYF